This T cell receptor beta chain was retrieved from a study of cytomegalovirus exposure and HLA in healthy donors. The wider study: There were about 85 million unique TCRs (from HLA-typed donors) in an early data release.

About this clone: The target antigen is unknown.

Study findings and constraints: Later genetic work tied a missense DCLRE1C variant to beta-chain V and J trimming. Cytomegalovirus-associated TCR beta chains were listed, numbering over 150. The classifier was said to identify cytomegalovirus status with high specificity and sensitivity.

Primers for the PCR totalled 60 Vbeta and 13 Jbeta. Using immunoSEQ multiplex PCR, the repertoire was profiled, and TCRdb retains in-frame clones only, with some absent. The data show around 190,000 clones, around 80% seen once. The sample comprised PBMCs. The TCR was taken from a woman between 50 and 59 years old in good health and CMV-seronegative.

This CDR3 is CASPGTGGADTQYF. In nucleotides, the CDR3 is TGTGCCAGTCCGGGGACAGGGGGCGCAGATACGCAGTATTTT. This chain connects TRBV7-9 to TRBJ2-3, with 12 nucleotides matching TRBD1. With 9 bases clipped from V and 4 bases from J, the junction kept 5 bases outside the gene matches. CDR1 is SEHNR and CDR2 is FQNEAQ in the germline V gene (reference sequence). This CDR3 has 14 amino acids.